The 14 T cell receptor beta chains below all came from one sample that was sequenced in a study of technical replicates of blood from a few donors. TCRdb's copy holds only in-frame clones and misses some; the assay was immunoSEQ multiplex PCR. The table includes about 82,000 clones, more than 85% detected once. Input material: T cells isolated from PBMCs. All receptors derive from a human donor in good health.

The table lists this clone with a count of one. The chain combines TRBV11-1 with TRBJ2-7, with 10 bases fitting TRBD1. Germline V gives CDR1 SGHAT, CDR2 FQDESV (reference sequence). The CDR3 runs to 16 residues. V shed 6 bases and J 0 bases; nucleotides not matched to a gene: 8. The CDR3 is CASRNPGQGPSYEQYF. The CDR3, as DNA: TGTGCCAGCAGAAACCCGGGACAGGGGCCCTCCTACGAGCAGTACTTC.

This clone was counted a single time. This sequence joins TRBV28 and TRBJ2-5; possible D gene TRBD1, 5 bases. V was clipped by 5 bases and J by 3 bases, with 13 bases between them. This CDR3 is built from 14 residues. Germline V gives CDR1 MDHEN, CDR2 SYDVKM. The CDR3 region is CASSTQGEEETQYF. The CDR3 DNA reads as TGTGCCAGCAGTACCCAGGGTGAAGAAGAGACCCAGTACTTC.

On this clone: A read error may produce the germline difference seen at one junction end. The V gene is TRBV7-7, the J gene TRBJ1-3; D possibly corresponds to TRBD1 (6 bases). The CDR3 consists of 13 residues. Germline V gene data show CDR1 as SSHAT and CDR2 as FNYEAQ (reference sequence). The CDR3, as DNA: TGTGCTAGCAGTGGGGGCCCTGGAAACACCATATATTTT. Amino acids: CASSGGPGNTIYF. Based on the CDR3 plus reference TRBV7-7 and TRBJ1-3, the full variable domain is GAGVSQSPRYKVTKRGQDVTLRCDPISSHATLYWYQQALGQGPEFLTYFNYEAQPDKSGLPSDRFSAERPEGSISTLTIQRTEQRDSAMYRCASSGGPGNTIYFGEGSWLTVV.

The chain uses TRBV29-1 and TRBJ2-1; the D gene is possibly TRBD2 (5 bases). The V end was cut by 6 bases, the J end by 8 bases, with 11 bases between. The CDR3 spans 11 residues. The germline V gene has CDR1 SQVTM and CDR2 ANQGSEA. The CDR3 loop reads CSVATGDEQFF. The CDR3 coding sequence is TGCAGCGTCGCGACCGGGGATGAGCAGTTCTTC.

This chain joins TRBV7-6 and TRBJ2-7; maybe TRBD1 (5 bases). Germline CDR1 and CDR2: SGHVS and FNYEAQ. V was pared by 5 bases and J by 7 bases, with 15 bases between. The CDR3 runs 13 residues. The DNA of the CDR3 is TGTGCCAGCAGCCCCCTTGGCCCAGGGGAGCAGTACTTC. This sequence encodes CASSPLGPGEQYF.

The chain links TRBV7-9 to TRBJ2-1, with D perhaps TRBD2 (6 bases). This CDR3 region has 12 residues. Trimming stripped 4 bases from V and 13 bases from J, with 14 bases between. CDR1 is SEHNR and CDR2 is FQNEAQ in the germline V gene (reference sequence). In DNA form, the CDR3 reads TGTGCCAGCAGCTCCCCCCCCGGGAGACAGTTCTTC. It codes for CASSSPPGRQFF.

This chain connects TRBV5-1 to TRBJ2-7; 10 nucleotides agree with TRBD1. The germline gives CDR1 SGHRS, CDR2 YFSETQ. The CDR3 covers 13 residues. Germline trimming cut 5 bases from V and 6 bases from J; bases unmatched to any gene: 5. This CDR3 reads CASRGQGGSEQYF. The CDR3 bases are TGCGCCAGCAGAGGACAGGGGGGCAGCGAGCAGTACTTC.

The count of this clone is one. The V call is TRBV7-9, the J call TRBJ2-2, with 8 bases matching TRBD2. The V and J ends lost 8 bases and 6 bases, in that order; junction bases with no gene match: 8. The CDR3 totals 14 residues. Germline V gives CDR1 SEHNR, CDR2 FQNEAQ (reference sequence). The CDR3 bases are TGTGCCAGCGCGGGCAGCGGGAGCGCCGGGGAGCTGTTTTTT. Its protein product is CASAGSGSAGELFF.

The chain is built from TRBV29-1 and TRBJ2-1; maybe TRBD1 (5 bases). Trimming shortened V by 5 bases and J by 7 bases, and 9 bases separated the two germline ends. In germline, CDR1 is SQVTM, CDR2 ANQGSEA. The CDR3 covers 11 residues. The DNA for the CDR3 is TGCAGCGTTTTAAAGGGGAATGAGCAGTTCTTC. Translation gives CSVLKGNEQFF.

The V call is TRBV5-4, the J call TRBJ1-2; D unclear. V was pared by 4 bases and J by 8 bases, with 12 bases between. CDR3 length: 12 residues. Germline-derived CDR1 and CDR2 are SGHNT and YYREEE (reference sequence). Written as DNA, the CDR3 is TGTGCCAGCAGCGCCGTCGGGAGCGGCTACACCTTC. Translation gives CASSAVGSGYTF. The full variable domain, its missing parts supplied by reference TRBV5-4 and TRBJ1-2, is ETGVTQSPTHLIKTRGQQVTLRCSSQSGHNTVSWYQQALGQGPQFIFQYYREEENGRGNFPPRFSGLQFPNYSSELNVNALELDDSALYLCASSAVGSGYTFGSGTRLTVV.

This clone was detected only once. V is TRBV7-9 and J is TRBJ1-2, with 7 bases fitting TRBD1. V trimming: 2 bases; J trimming: 6 bases; junction bases outside the gene matches: 6. The CDR3 runs to 14 residues. Per germline, CDR1 SEHNR and CDR2 FQNEAQ (reference sequence). CDR3 amino acids: CASSLTLTGDGYTF. The CDR3 DNA reads TGTGCCAGCAGCTTAACCCTTACAGGGGATGGCTACACCTTC.

V gene TRBV11-2 combines with J gene TRBJ1-4; maybe TRBD1 (5 bases). Trimming removed 2 bases at V and 4 bases at J, with 17 bases between. Germline lookup yields CDR1 SGHAT and CDR2 FQNNGV. The CDR3 loop spans 17 amino acids. Here the CDR3 DNA reads TGTGCCAGCAGCTTATTTATGCCTGAAAGGGGTAATGAAAAACTGTTTTTT. Amino acid sequence: CASSLFMPERGNEKLFF.

The V gene is TRBV15, the J gene TRBJ2-3; 8 nucleotides match TRBD1. The germline V gene encodes CDR1 LNHNV and CDR2 YYDKDF (reference sequence). J was trimmed by 2 bases and V by 1 base; bases with no gene match: 8. This CDR3 has 17 residues. The CDR3 loop reads CATSRVKDRGYTDTQYF. CDR3 in DNA: TGTGCCACCAGCAGAGTGAAAGACAGGGGATACACAGATACGCAGTATTTT.

The chain has TRBV16 and TRBJ1-4; D gene uncertain. The J call may be wrong; the DNA end is better matched by TRBJ2-2. The CDR3 is made up of 12 amino acids. Germline V gene lookup returns CDR1 KGHSY and CDR2 FQNENV. The CDR3 region has the DNA TGTGCCAGCAGCCAAGGTCGGAGGGAGCTGTTTTTT. Protein product: CASSQGRRELFF.